This TCR beta chain came from a study of T-cell reconstitution after alpha-beta-depleted transplantation in children. The authors prepared the TCRbeta library with unique molecular identifiers. From the PCR reads, TCRdb called clonotypes with MiXCR, one entry per CDR3 protein. The sample consists of some 70,000 distinct CDR3 sequences, roughly 4.9% of them appearing once. The study's findings and limits: Reportedly, roughly two months post-transplant, alpha-beta T cells arose from several hundred expanded graft clones.

This clonotype has at least ten counts. Its antigen remains unidentified. Trimming removed 3 bases from V and 1 base from J, with 5 bases in between. Looked up from germline, CDR1 is KGHDR and CDR2 is SFDVKD. The CDR3 has 14 amino acids. The chain links TRBV24-1 to TRBJ2-2, with D unclear. Sequencing was performed on PBMCs, mostly from graft donor cells, taken 180 days after TCRalphabeta/CD19-depleted stem cell transplant. This clonotype was obtained from a boy in the first two years of life who had a stem cell transplant for acute myeloid leukemia, so the T cells may come from the graft donor. The CDR3 sequence is CATSDPGNTGELFF. In nucleotides, the CDR3 is TGTGCCACCAGTGATCCGGGGAACACCGGGGAGCTGTTTTTT.